The 32 T cell receptor beta chains reported below all come from one sample, sequenced in a study of tumor and adjacent non-tumor tissue in lung cancer. No cell sorting was done before RNA was extracted from the tissue. This non-tumor lung sample came from over 3 cm beyond the tumor edge. The library came from three nested PCR rounds adapted from ARM-PCR protocols. TCRdb re-called the multiplex PCR reads through MiXCR, storing one row per CDR3 protein. The profile shows 90,000 to 100,000 distinct CDR3 sequences, approximately 80% of them singletons. The material sequenced was distant non-tumor lung tissue. Receptors were obtained from a man aged 55 to 70 with small cell lung cancer.

The rearrangement uses TRBV20-1 and TRBJ2-5, with 7 bases that match TRBD2. V trimming: 7 bases; J trimming: 4 bases; junction bases outside the gene matches: 12. Germline V gene data show CDR1 as DFQATT and CDR2 as SNEGSKA (reference sequence). The CDR3 spans 14 residues. CDR3: CSVTTSVTRETQYF. In DNA form, the CDR3 reads TGCAGTGTTACTACTAGCGTCACACGAGAGACCCAGTACTTC.

With regard to this clonotype: The DNA is left out, because the CDR3 cannot be placed on it with certainty; the CDR3 is given as TCRdb lists it. The V gene is TRBV5-6, the J gene TRBJ1-1; the tabulated D call, TRBD1, remains unverified against the DNA. In germline, CDR1 is SGHDT, CDR2 YYEEEE. The CDR3 sequence runs 16 residues, both termini included. CDR3: CASIWASGTANTEALF.

J is TRBJ2-1 and V is TRBV11-1; D ambiguous. Germline V gene lookup returns CDR1 SGHAT and CDR2 FQDESV (reference sequence). The CDR3 sequence is 15 residues long. V was trimmed by 7 bases and J by 13 bases, leaving 26 bases between them. Here the CDR3 DNA reads TGTGCCAGCAACTTGGAGAGGACGACCTACAACGATCAGTTCTTC. It encodes CASNLERTTYNDQFF.

On this clonotype: The junction and the germline gene differ at one end; a read error may be behind it. The chain couples TRBV29-1 to TRBJ2-1, with D unresolved. The CDR3 extends over 10 amino acids. Looked up from germline, CDR1 is SQVTM and CDR2 is ANQGSEA. The CDR3 here is CSVADSQRFF. CDR3 nucleotides: TGCAGTGTTGCAGACTCGCAGCGGTTCTTC.

This clonotype showed up many times. V and J are TRBV6-1 and TRBJ1-1; the D gene is possibly TRBD1 (5 bases). Germline CDR1 and CDR2: MNHNS and SASEGT. The length of the CDR3 is 14 residues. Trimming shortened V by 6 bases and J by 3 bases, and 14 bases separated the two germline ends. This CDR3 reads CASRRTPVDTEAFF. CDR3 nucleotides: TGTGCCAGCAGAAGGACACCCGTGGACACTGAAGCTTTCTTT.

About this clonotype: Relative to the germline gene, one junction end is altered; a read error may explain this. The genes are TRBV11-2 and TRBJ2-5; D gene uncertain. The germline V gene encodes CDR1 SGHAT and CDR2 FQNNGV. The CDR3 has 13 amino acids. CDR3 in amino acids: CAISLGDKQTQYF. In DNA, the CDR3 is TGTGCCATCAGCTTAGGAGATAAACAGACCCAGTACTTC. Full variable domain (outside the CDR3, taken from reference TRBV11-2 and TRBJ2-5): EAGVAQSPRYKIIEKRQSVAFWCNPISGHATLYWYQQILGQGPKLLIQFQNNGVVDDSQLPKDRFSAERLKGVDSTLKIQPAKLEDSAVYLCAISLGDKQTQYFGPGTRLLVL.

This clonotype came up once. V gene TRBV6-5 combines with J gene TRBJ2-1; no definite D call. V lost 7 bases and J lost 4, with 11 bases in between. This CDR3 spans 13 amino acids. Germline V lookup: CDR1 MNHEY, CDR2 SVGAGI. The CDR3 DNA sequence: TGTGCCAGCAACCGCTCCGTGTACAATGAGCAGTTCTTC. Protein sequence: CASNRSVYNEQFF.

This chain links TRBV28 with TRBJ2-5; the D call may be TRBD1 or TRBD2 (5 bases each). Deletions cut 3 bases from V and 5 bases from J, with 10 bases between. The CDR3 sequence is 13 residues long. CDR1 is MDHEN and CDR2 is SYDVKM in the germline V gene. The CDR3 loop is CASSLRGDETQYF. The CDR3 DNA reads as TGTGCCAGCAGTTTGAGGGGAGACGAGACCCAGTACTTC.

This clonotype is a singleton in its sample. The junction departs from the called germline gene at one end, perhaps through a read error. This chain connects TRBV11-2 to TRBJ1-1; D might be TRBD1 (5 bases). The germline V gene has CDR1 SGHAT and CDR2 FQNNGV. CDR3 length: 15 amino acids. CDR3 sequence reads: CASSLVTGGDTEVFF. CDR3 bases: TGTGCCAGTAGCTTAGTGACCGGGGGTGACACTGAAGTTTTCTTT.

Turning to this clonotype: The CDR3 carries no conserved terminal phenylalanine or tryptophan, so it likely arises from a read error. The chain has TRBV6-1 and TRBJ2-1, with D unclear. V lost 2 bases and J 10 bases, leaving 9 bases between the germline ends. The CDR3 covers 12 residues. Germline V lookup: CDR1 MNHNS, CDR2 SASEGT. CDR3 bases: TGTGCCAGCAGTGAATTAATAAGGGAGCAGTTCTTG. Residues: CASSELIREQFL.

About this clonotype itself: Sequence at one end of the junction differs from germline and may be a read error. The rearrangement joins TRBV6-1 to TRBJ2-1; 7 bases agree with TRBD1. The CDR3 covers 16 residues. Germline loops: CDR1 MNHNS, CDR2 SASEGT. Written as DNA, the CDR3 is TGTGCCATCAGTAAACGGGACAGACAAATGATGATCGAGCAGTTTTTC. Amino acids: CAISKRDRQMMIEQFF.

As for this clonotype: The final CDR3 position lacks the conserved phenylalanine or tryptophan, pointing to a likely read error. It is unclear where the CDR3 begins or ends on the DNA, so no DNA is shown, and the CDR3 is as TCRdb lists it. V is TRBV7-9 and J is TRBJ1-6; the D segment call TRBD1 is taken from the table without a DNA check. Germline values: CDR1 SEHNR, CDR2 FQNEAQ (reference sequence). The CDR3 is made up of 17 amino acids, end residues included. CDR3 region: CASGPSAGQGVGSPLHL.

A word on this clonotype: A much larger clone differs by one base, so this may be a read error. J is TRBJ1-1 and V is TRBV25-1; 8 nucleotides line up with TRBD1. Per germline, CDR1 MGHDK and CDR2 SYGVNS. The trim removed 6 bases at V and 7 bases at J, leaving 10 bases unmatched. This CDR3 is 14 amino acids long. CDR3 protein: CASRGLDRASEAFF. The CDR3 bases are TGTGCCAGCAGGGGATTGGACAGGGCCAGTGAAGCTTTCTTT.

This clonotype was seen only once. Relative to the germline gene, one junction end is altered; a read error may explain this. This rearrangement joins TRBV11-3 to TRBJ2-2; possibly TRBD2 for D (6 bases). The length of the CDR3 is 15 residues. Looked up from germline, CDR1 is SGHNT and CDR2 is YENEEA. The CDR3 coding sequence is TGTGCCAGTAGCTTCGGTAGCGGAGGGACCGGGGAGCTGTTTTTC. Its translation: CASSFGSGGTGELFF. The full variable domain, its missing parts supplied by reference TRBV11-3 and TRBJ2-2, is EAGVVQSPRYKIIEKKQPVAFWCNPISGHNTLYWYLQNLGQGPELLIRYENEEAVDDSQLPKDRFSAERLKGVDSTLKIQPAELGDSAVYLCASSFGSGGTGELFFGEGSRLTVL.

The chain recombines TRBV7-9 with TRBJ1-2; D unresolved. Per germline, CDR1 SEHNR and CDR2 FQNEAQ (reference sequence). The CDR3 has 12 residues. V gave up 5 bases and J gave up 4 bases, with 8 bases separating them. The CDR3, as DNA: TGTGCCAGCAGCGACGGCACCTATGGCTACACCTTC. This encodes CASSDGTYGYTF.

Comments on this clonotype: This sequence may be a read error, since a much larger clone differs from it by one base. This chain links TRBV2 with TRBJ2-1; tentatively, D is TRBD2 (6 bases). Germline lookup yields CDR1 SNHLY and CDR2 FYNNEI. The CDR3 loop spans 15 amino acids. CDR3 in DNA: TGTGCCAGTTCGACTAGAGGGAGCTCCCACAATGAGCAGTTCTTC. Its protein is CASSTRGSSHNEQFF.

This clonotype has just one count. One junction end disagrees with the germline gene, perhaps due to a read error. The gene calls are TRBV29-1 and TRBJ2-3, with D perhaps TRBD1 (6 bases). The CDR3 runs 15 residues. The V gene's germline CDR1 is SQVTM and CDR2 ANQGSEA. Written as DNA, the CDR3 is TGCAGCGTTGAAATACGTCGCAGGGGCACAGATACGCAGTATTTC. The encoded protein is CSVEIRRRGTDTQYF.

V and J are TRBV12-3 or TRBV12-4 and TRBJ1-1; tentatively, D is TRBD1 (5 bases). This CDR3 is 14 amino acids long. V was pared by 2 bases and J by 11 bases, with 18 bases between. The DNA for the CDR3 is TGTGCCAGCAGTTTACGGCACCTGGACACCGATGCTTTCTTT. Encoded protein: CASSLRHLDTDAFF.

Remarks on this clonotype: Likely a read error: the CDR3 ends without its conserved phenylalanine or tryptophan. The V and J genes are TRBV4-1 and TRBJ2-7; tentatively, D is TRBD1 (5 bases). The CDR3 spans 13 residues. In germline, CDR1 is MGHRA, CDR2 YSYEKL. The CDR3 loop reads CASSFDRHYEQYL. CDR3 bases: TGTGCCAGCAGTTTCGACAGACACTACGAGCAGTACTTG.

The genes are TRBV12-3 or TRBV12-4 and TRBJ2-3; no firm D call. The CDR3 has 13 residues. V was trimmed by 9 bases and J by 1 base, leaving 11 bases between them. CDR3 DNA: TGTGCCAGGAGGCTAACGGGCACAGATACGCAGTATTTT. Translating it yields CARRLTGTDTQYF.

The chain combines TRBV29-1 with TRBJ2-7; 8 bases align to TRBD1. This CDR3 has 13 residues. The germline V gene has CDR1 SQVTM and CDR2 ANQGSEA. CDR3 DNA: TGCAGTCTTGGGACAGGACCGGGAATCGAGCAGTACTTC. Translation gives CSLGTGPGIEQYF.

On this clonotype itself: This may arise from a read error, as a much more abundant clone is one base away. The chain combines TRBV30 with TRBJ2-7; D gene ambiguous. The CDR3 has 13 residues. Germline CDR1 GTSNPN, CDR2 SVGIG (reference sequence). CDR3 nucleotide sequence: TGTGCCTGGAGTGAGGGAAGCTCCCACGAGCAGTACTTC. The encoded protein is CAWSEGSSHEQYF.

Points on this clonotype: A read error may account for a junction end that differs from germline. This chain uses TRBV6-5 with TRBJ1-2, with D unclear. The length of the CDR3 is 12 residues. Germline V gives CDR1 MNHEY, CDR2 SVGAGI. The CDR3 loop reads CASGRGNHGYTF. In DNA form, the CDR3 reads TGTGCCAGCGGGCGCGGTAACCATGGCTACACCTTC.

Remarks on this clonotype: One junction end does not reproduce the germline sequence, and a read error may be involved. This rearrangement joins TRBV29-1 to TRBJ2-1; TRBD1 matches 7 bases. This CDR3 is 13 amino acids long. Looked up from germline, CDR1 is SQVTM and CDR2 is ANQGSEA. CDR3 coding DNA: TGTGGCGTGGGCCGGGACAGATACAATGAGCAGTTCTTC. Its translation: CGVGRDRYNEQFF.

This chain connects TRBV6-2 or TRBV6-3 to TRBJ1-2; no reliable D call. Per the germline V gene, CDR1 is MNHEY and CDR2 is SVGEGT. The CDR3 consists of 13 residues. Trimming pared 6 bases from V and 8 bases from J, leaving 16 bases between. The chain's CDR3 is CASSTIEVAGYTF. The CDR3 DNA reads as TGTGCCAGCAGCACGATTGAGGTTGCCGGCTACACCTTC.

The V gene is TRBV5-6, the J gene TRBJ2-1; no definite D call. Germline V gene lookup returns CDR1 SGHDT and CDR2 YYEEEE. Trimming shortened V by 0 bases and J by 7 bases, and 14 bases separated the two germline ends. The CDR3 is 15 residues long. The CDR3 region is CASSLGSQTANEQFF. The CDR3 region has the DNA TGTGCCAGCAGCTTGGGGTCTCAAACAGCAAATGAGCAGTTCTTC.

Turning to this clonotype: The conserved phenylalanine or tryptophan normally closing the CDR3 is absent here, so this likely arose from a read error. The rearrangement links TRBV10-1 to TRBJ2-3, with 8 bases that match TRBD1. The CDR3 is 14 residues long. The junction had 9 bases not matched to a gene; V was cut back by 7 bases and J by 6 bases. CDR1 is WNHNN, CDR2 SYGVQD, per germline (reference sequence). As DNA, the CDR3 is TGCGCCAGCAAGACGGACAGGGAGAGGGATACGCAGTATTCT. Protein product: CASKTDRERDTQYS.

Regarding this clonotype: A much larger clone sits a single nucleotide away, making a read error possible. This rearrangement joins TRBV5-1 to TRBJ1-3, with no clear D. The CDR3 is 13 residues long. From germline, CDR1 is SGHRS and CDR2 YFSETQ. The CDR3 nucleotides read TGCACCAGCAGCTTTTTAGCTGGAAACACCATATATTTT. As protein: CTSSFLAGNTIYF.

About this clonotype itself: The conserved phenylalanine or tryptophan normally closing the CDR3 is absent here, so this likely arose from a read error. The DNA is left out, because the CDR3 cannot be placed on it with certainty; the CDR3 is given as TCRdb lists it. The V call is TRBV29-1, the J call TRBJ2-7; the tabulated D call, TRBD1, remains unverified against the DNA. CDR1 SQVTM and CDR2 ANQGSEA come from the germline V gene. The CDR3 has 12 amino acids, counting both end residues. This chain's CDR3 is CNARDTSYEQHL.

Comment on this clonotype: The CDR3 carries no conserved terminal phenylalanine or tryptophan, so it likely arises from a read error. The rearrangement links TRBV10-2 to TRBJ2-1; a possible D gene is TRBD1 (5 bases). Germline V gene lookup returns CDR1 WSHSY and CDR2 SAAADI. V lost 8 bases and J 13 bases, leaving 21 bases between the germline ends. The CDR3 is made up of 13 amino acids. The CDR3 DNA follows: TGCGCCAGCTACGAGACTGGCCAGGGTGATCAGTTCTCC. This encodes CASYETGQGDQFS.

This chain joins TRBV6-1 and TRBJ2-7; 7 bases match TRBD1. Germline V lookup: CDR1 MNHNS, CDR2 SASEGT. The CDR3 extends over 20 amino acids. The CDR3 sequence is CASSRYLRGQFRTDFYKQYV. CDR3 nucleotides: TGTGCCAGCAGTCGTTATCTTCGGGGACAGTTCCGAACCGATTTCTACAAGCAGTACGTC.

In the case of this clonotype: Compared with germline, one end of the junction differs, possibly owing to a read error. The CDR3 sequence is CSVVSVVHGYTF. The CDR3 nucleotides read TGCAGCGTTGTTTCGGTGGTTCATGGCTACACATTC. The chain couples TRBV29-1 to TRBJ1-2; no definite D call. The length of the CDR3 is 12 residues. Germline loops: CDR1 SQVTM, CDR2 ANQGSEA.